Listed below are T cell receptor beta chains from one sample, sequenced in a study of cytomegalovirus exposure and HLA in healthy donors. Libraries were prepared by immunoSEQ multiplex PCR; TCRdb keeps only in-frame clonotypes and omits some of them. Among some 78,000 clones listed, roughly 72% were seen once. The sequenced material came from PBMCs. The receptors derive from a middle-aged woman in good health and CMV-seropositive. Both conserved end residues are part of each CDR3. Fields, in order: D gene, clone size, J gene, V gene, CDR3 protein, CDR3 DNA. A D gene is named only where the DNA matches it firmly. Expanded clones get a size class; other rows say once, few or many, or leave the size out.

D: .; size: .; J: TRBJ2-1; V: TRBV6-1; CDR3: CASSEWGLNNNEQFF; DNA: TGTGCCAGCAGTGAATGGGGACTCAATAACAATGAGCAGTTCTTC
D: .; size: .; J: TRBJ1-5; V: TRBV2; CDR3: CASQQGNSNQPQHF; DNA: TGTGCCAGTCAACAGGGTAATAGCAATCAGCCCCAGCATTTT
D: .; size: few; J: TRBJ1-3; V: TRBV5-1; CDR3: CASSLSGSGNTIYF; DNA: TGCGCCAGCAGCTTGTCGGGGTCTGGAAACACCATATATTTT
D: TRBD2; size: few; J: TRBJ2-2; V: TRBV4-2; CDR3: CASSQTSGGAPGELFF; DNA: TGTGCCAGCAGCCAGACTAGCGGGGGGGCCCCCGGGGAGCTGTTTTTT
D: .; size: .; J: TRBJ1-1; V: TRBV30; CDR3: CAWSSQGHTEAFF; DNA: TGTGCCTGGAGTAGTCAGGGTCACACTGAAGCTTTCTTT
D: .; size: .; J: TRBJ2-5; V: TRBV5-1; CDR3: CASSPTDSLQETQYF; DNA: TGCGCCAGCAGCCCGACGGACAGTTTACAAGAGACCCAGTACTTC
D: TRBD2; size: .; J: TRBJ2-4; V: TRBV30; CDR3: CAWSTRLAVGLGIQYF; DNA: TGTGCCTGGAGTACCAGACTAGCAGTGGGGTTGGGCATTCAGTACTTC
D: .; size: .; J: TRBJ1-6; V: TRBV6-1; CDR3: CASSERQESIPLPLHF; DNA: TGTGCCAGCAGTGAACGGCAGGAATCAATACCGCTACCCCTCCACTTT
D: .; size: .; J: TRBJ2-2; V: TRBV29-1; CDR3: CSVGGWTGELFF; DNA: TGCAGCGTGGGAGGTTGGACCGGGGAGCTGTTTTTT
D: TRBD1; size: .; J: TRBJ2-2; V: TRBV10-1; CDR3: CASSEGQGATGELFF; DNA: TGCGCCAGCAGTGAGGGACAGGGGGCTACCGGGGAGCTGTTTTTT
D: .; size: few; J: TRBJ1-1; V: TRBV6-5; CDR3: CASSYRRREGSEAFF; DNA: TGTGCCAGCAGTTATCGGCGAAGGGAGGGGTCTGAAGCTTTCTTT
D: .; size: .; J: TRBJ2-6; V: TRBV4-2; CDR3: CASSQDPNSGANVLTF; DNA: TGTGCCAGCAGCCAAGATCCAAACTCTGGGGCCAACGTCCTGACTTTC
D: .; size: many; J: TRBJ2-1; V: TRBV4-3; CDR3: CASSQEQSNEQFF; DNA: TGCGCCAGCAGCCAAGAGCAGTCAAATGAGCAGTTCTTC
D: TRBD1; size: .; J: TRBJ2-5; V: TRBV11-2; CDR3: CASSLPRDSVIQETQYF; DNA: TGTGCCAGCAGCTTACCCCGGGACAGCGTTATCCAAGAGACCCAGTACTTC
D: .; size: once; J: TRBJ1-4; V: TRBV30; CDR3: CAWSVPGTSREKLFF; DNA: TGTGCCTGGAGTGTACCCGGGACAAGTAGAGAAAAACTGTTTTTT
D: .; size: .; J: TRBJ2-7; V: TRBV7-9; CDR3: CASSLNKTSSYEQYF; DNA: TGTGCCAGCAGCTTAAATAAGACTAGCTCCTACGAGCAGTACTTC
D: .; size: .; J: TRBJ1-4; V: TRBV11-2; CDR3: CASSRPGVGEKLFF; DNA: TGTGCCAGCAGCCGGCCGGGGGTTGGTGAAAAACTGTTTTTT
D: TRBD1; size: .; J: TRBJ2-7; V: TRBV30; CDR3: CAWNTGGLSYEQYF; DNA: TGTGCCTGGAATACAGGGGGTCTCTCCTACGAGCAGTACTTC
D: .; size: once; J: TRBJ2-2; V: TRBV28; CDR3: CAAGQGLGTGELFF; DNA: TGTGCCGCGGGTCAAGGCCTGGGCACCGGGGAGCTGTTTTTT
D: TRBD1; size: .; J: TRBJ2-2; V: TRBV6-6; CDR3: CASSSGQGGSGELFF; DNA: TGTGCCAGCAGTTCCGGACAGGGTGGGTCCGGGGAGCTGTTTTTT
D: .; size: .; J: TRBJ2-5; V: TRBV2; CDR3: CASKVGQAQETQYF; DNA: TGTGCCAGCAAAGTTGGGCAGGCACAAGAGACCCAGTACTTC
D: .; size: once; J: TRBJ1-6; V: TRBV30; CDR3: CAWTRQADNSPLHF; DNA: TGTGCCTGGACCCGACAGGCCGATAATTCACCCCTCCACTTT
D: .; size: .; J: TRBJ2-3; V: TRBV12-5; CDR3: CASGSSGAGTDTQYF; DNA: TGTGCTAGTGGTTCGTCAGGGGCCGGCACAGATACGCAGTATTTT
D: .; size: .; J: TRBJ2-1; V: TRBV12-5; CDR3: CASGLLPSEREQFF; DNA: TGTGCTAGTGGTTTGTTGCCGAGCGAGCGGGAGCAGTTCTTC
D: .; size: .; J: TRBJ1-2; V: TRBV7-2; CDR3: CASSLVGQNYGYTF; DNA: TGTGCCAGCAGCTTAGTCGGACAAAACTATGGCTACACCTTC
D: TRBD1; size: .; J: TRBJ2-5; V: TRBV12-5; CDR3: CASGIGTVQETQYF; DNA: TGTGCTAGTGGGATCGGGACAGTCCAAGAGACCCAGTACTTC
D: TRBD1; size: few; J: TRBJ2-7; V: TRBV4-3; CDR3: CASSQPGQRIYEQYF; DNA: TGCGCCAGCAGCCAGCCGGGACAGAGGATTTACGAGCAGTACTTC
D: TRBD1; size: .; J: TRBJ2-7; V: TRBV30; CDR3: CAWSYVGGGYEQYF; DNA: TGTGCCTGGAGTTACGTAGGGGGCGGCTACGAGCAGTACTTC
D: TRBD1; size: .; J: TRBJ2-1; V: TRBV5-1; CDR3: CASLGTGGSYNEQFF; DNA: TGCGCCAGCTTGGGGACAGGGGGCTCCTACAATGAGCAGTTCTTC
D: TRBD1; size: .; J: TRBJ1-3; V: TRBV6-5; CDR3: CASSYGTGRGNTIYF; DNA: TGTGCCAGCAGTTACGGGACAGGGAGGGGAAACACCATATATTTT
D: .; size: few; J: TRBJ1-2; V: TRBV10-3; CDR3: CAISESSGNYGYTF; DNA: TGTGCCATCAGTGAGTCGTCAGGGAACTATGGCTACACCTTC
D: TRBD1; size: .; J: TRBJ2-7; V: TRBV5-5; CDR3: CASSFLGTGSDEQYF; DNA: TGTGCCAGCAGCTTCCTCGGGACAGGGTCTGACGAGCAGTACTTC
D: .; size: .; J: TRBJ2-7; V: TRBV27; CDR3: CASSPRVLREQYF; DNA: TGTGCCAGCAGCCCTCGGGTTCTTAGGGAGCAGTACTTC
D: .; size: .; J: TRBJ2-2; V: TRBV30; CDR3: CAWSVKGGTGELFF; DNA: TGTGCCTGGAGTGTAAAAGGGGGCACCGGGGAGCTGTTTTTT
D: .; size: .; J: TRBJ1-6; V: TRBV2; CDR3: CASRQQGYSPLHF; DNA: TGTGCCAGCAGACAACAGGGATATTCACCCCTCCACTTT
D: TRBD1; size: .; J: TRBJ1-4; V: TRBV28; CDR3: CASSLTGVNEKLFF; DNA: TGTGCCAGCAGTTTGACAGGGGTTAATGAAAAACTGTTTTTT
D: .; size: .; J: TRBJ1-1; V: TRBV6-5; CDR3: CASQKQDFGAFF; DNA: TGTGCCAGCCAGAAACAGGATTTTGGAGCTTTCTTT
D: TRBD1; size: .; J: TRBJ1-1; V: TRBV6-5; CDR3: CASSSGGTVDTEAFF; DNA: TGTGCCAGCAGTTCGGGGGGGACAGTCGACACTGAAGCTTTCTTT
D: TRBD1; size: .; J: TRBJ2-5; V: TRBV30; CDR3: CAWRTGFQETQYF; DNA: TGTGCCTGGCGGACAGGCTTCCAAGAGACCCAGTACTTC
D: TRBD2; size: .; J: TRBJ2-1; V: TRBV19; CDR3: CASSVNGGTLNEQFF; DNA: TGTGCCAGTAGTGTAAACGGGGGGACCCTAAATGAGCAGTTCTTC
D: .; size: .; J: TRBJ1-5; V: TRBV30; CDR3: CAWSLGADQPQHF; DNA: TGTGCCTGGAGTTTAGGGGCGGATCAGCCCCAGCATTTT
D: .; size: few; J: TRBJ2-7; V: TRBV4-3; CDR3: CASSQGATRGEQYF; DNA: TGCGCCAGCAGCCAAGGCGCCACTCGAGGCGAGCAGTACTTC
D: TRBD1; size: .; J: TRBJ1-5; V: TRBV28; CDR3: CASSFGGTGRNQPQHF; DNA: TGTGCCAGCAGTTTTGGGGGGACAGGGCGGAATCAGCCCCAGCATTTT
D: TRBD1; size: few; J: TRBJ2-2; V: TRBV19; CDR3: CASSEQGTGELFF; DNA: TGTGCCAGTAGTGAACAGGGGACCGGGGAGCTGTTTTTT
D: .; size: .; J: TRBJ2-7; V: TRBV27; CDR3: CASSLRSGAYEQYF; DNA: TGTGCCAGCAGTTTAAGGTCGGGGGCCTACGAGCAGTACTTC
D: TRBD2; size: .; J: TRBJ2-3; V: TRBV7-2; CDR3: CASSFARGGSTDTQYF; DNA: TGTGCCAGCAGCTTTGCGCGGGGGGGAAGTACAGATACGCAGTATTTT
D: TRBD2; size: .; J: TRBJ2-7; V: TRBV4-1; CDR3: CASSQGNGGTSYEQYF; DNA: TGCGCCAGCAGCCAAGGGAACGGGGGGACCTCCTACGAGCAGTACTTC
D: .; size: .; J: TRBJ1-2; V: TRBV5-8; CDR3: CASSLEGVYGFF; DNA: TGTGCCAGCAGCTTGGAAGGAGTCTACGGTTTCTTC
D: .; size: .; J: TRBJ2-5; V: TRBV5-8; CDR3: CASISAGETQYF; DNA: TGTGCCAGCATTTCCGCGGGAGAGACCCAGTACTTC
D: TRBD1; size: .; J: TRBJ2-5; V: TRBV6-1; CDR3: CASSTGGETQYF; DNA: TGTGCCAGCAGTACAGGGGGAGAGACCCAGTACTTC
D: .; size: .; J: TRBJ2-3; V: TRBV5-1; CDR3: CASSGGSYTDTQYF; DNA: TGCGCCAGCAGCGGGGGGTCCTACACAGATACGCAGTATTTT
D: TRBD1; size: few; J: TRBJ1-2; V: TRBV5-1; CDR3: CASSLDQGAEGYTF; DNA: TGCGCCAGCAGCTTGGATCAGGGGGCGGAGGGCTACACCTTC